A selection of T cell receptor beta chains follows, all from one sample in a study of shared clonotypes between healthy human individuals. Only in-frame clones appear in the TCRdb table, and some are missing; sequencing was by immunoSEQ multiplex PCR. This sample yields under 2,500,000 clones, of which roughly 95% are seen a single time; roughly 0.13% belongs to the top ten. The material sequenced was naive CD4+ T cells sorted from blood. These receptors all come from a man between 18 and 29 years old in good health. Both conserved end residues are part of each CDR3. Each record gives: J gene, V gene, clone size, D gene, CDR3 protein, CDR3 DNA. A D gene is named only where the DNA matches it firmly. Clone size is given for some rows only: seen once, a few or many times, or a class if the clone is expanded.

J gene: TRBJ2-7
V gene: TRBV5-1
clone size: NA
D gene: NA
CDR3 protein: CASSTSGPGVNEQYF
CDR3 DNA: TGCGCCAGCAGCACCTCCGGGCCGGGGGTCAACGAGCAGTACTTC

J gene: TRBJ1-1
V gene: TRBV19
clone size: NA
D gene: NA
CDR3 protein: CASSKFRGEEAFF
CDR3 DNA: TGTGCCAGTAGCAAGTTCCGTGGGGAAGAAGCTTTCTTT

J gene: TRBJ2-5
V gene: TRBV11-2
clone size: NA
D gene: NA
CDR3 protein: CASRMGNKETQYF
CDR3 DNA: TGTGCCAGCAGAATGGGCAATAAAGAGACCCAGTACTTC

J gene: TRBJ2-7
V gene: TRBV12-5
clone size: NA
D gene: NA
CDR3 protein: CASGRQLTYEQYF
CDR3 DNA: TGTGCTAGTGGTCGACAGCTAACCTACGAGCAGTACTTC

J gene: TRBJ2-7
V gene: TRBV9
clone size: NA
D gene: NA
CDR3 protein: CASSVGIKDTEQYF
CDR3 DNA: TGTGCCAGCAGCGTAGGGATTAAGGATACCGAGCAGTACTTC

J gene: TRBJ1-1
V gene: TRBV7-2
clone size: once
D gene: NA
CDR3 protein: CASSLEGGVTEAFF
CDR3 DNA: TGTGCCAGCAGCTTAGAGGGGGGTGTCACTGAAGCTTTCTTT

J gene: TRBJ2-7
V gene: TRBV6-5
clone size: NA
D gene: TRBD2
CDR3 protein: CASSQGLAGSHEQYF
CDR3 DNA: TGTGCCAGCAGCCAGGGACTAGCGGGCTCCCACGAGCAGTACTTC

J gene: TRBJ1-2
V gene: TRBV7-2
clone size: NA
D gene: TRBD1
CDR3 protein: CASSLSPGQAYGYTF
CDR3 DNA: TGTGCCAGCAGCTTATCACCGGGACAGGCCTATGGCTACACCTTC

J gene: TRBJ2-7
V gene: TRBV1
clone size: NA
D gene: NA
CDR3 protein: CTSSQVRYEQYF
CDR3 DNA: TGCACCAGCAGCCAAGTTAGGTACGAGCAGTACTTC

J gene: TRBJ2-6
V gene: TRBV5-6
clone size: NA
D gene: NA
CDR3 protein: CASSRRLSGANVLTF
CDR3 DNA: TGTGCCAGCAGTCGGAGGCTGTCTGGGGCCAACGTCCTGACTTTC

J gene: TRBJ2-3
V gene: TRBV2
clone size: NA
D gene: NA
CDR3 protein: CASSVQGTDTQYF
CDR3 DNA: TGTGCCAGCAGTGTACAGGGAACAGATACGCAGTATTTT

J gene: TRBJ2-4
V gene: TRBV9
clone size: NA
D gene: TRBD1
CDR3 protein: CASSGTGGDGIQYF
CDR3 DNA: TGTGCCAGCAGCGGTACAGGGGGCGACGGCATTCAGTACTTC

J gene: TRBJ2-1
V gene: TRBV18
clone size: NA
D gene: TRBD2
CDR3 protein: CASSPLREGLGEQFF
CDR3 DNA: TGTGCCAGCTCACCACTGCGGGAGGGCTTGGGTGAGCAGTTCTTC

J gene: TRBJ1-6
V gene: TRBV18
clone size: NA
D gene: NA
CDR3 protein: CASSPQQDNNSPLHF
CDR3 DNA: TGTGCCAGCTCACCACAGCAGGATAATAATTCACCCCTCCACTTT

J gene: TRBJ1-1
V gene: TRBV5-1
clone size: NA
D gene: NA
CDR3 protein: CASSQLFGAPNTEAFF
CDR3 DNA: TGCGCCAGCAGCCAACTATTCGGGGCACCAAACACTGAAGCTTTCTTT

J gene: TRBJ1-5
V gene: TRBV5-5
clone size: NA
D gene: NA
CDR3 protein: CASSFWDSNQPQHF
CDR3 DNA: TGTGCCAGCAGCTTCTGGGATAGCAATCAGCCCCAGCATTTT

J gene: TRBJ1-6
V gene: TRBV4-3
clone size: NA
D gene: NA
CDR3 protein: CASSQDSGESYNSPLHF
CDR3 DNA: TGCGCCAGCAGCCAAGATTCCGGGGAATCCTATAATTCACCCCTCCACTTT

J gene: TRBJ1-2
V gene: TRBV30
clone size: once
D gene: NA
CDR3 protein: CAWATEEYNYGYTF
CDR3 DNA: TGTGCCTGGGCGACAGAGGAGTATAACTATGGCTACACCTTC

J gene: TRBJ2-7
V gene: TRBV10-3
clone size: NA
D gene: NA
CDR3 protein: CAISEPIFFEQYF
CDR3 DNA: TGTGCCATCAGTGAGCCTATTTTTTTCGAGCAGTACTTC

J gene: TRBJ2-1
V gene: TRBV18
clone size: NA
D gene: NA
CDR3 protein: CASSPRQDTSYNEQFF
CDR3 DNA: TGTGCCAGCTCACCGAGACAGGACACATCCTACAATGAGCAGTTCTTC

J gene: TRBJ2-1
V gene: TRBV5-1
clone size: NA
D gene: NA
CDR3 protein: CASSLDGLSSYNEQFF
CDR3 DNA: TGCGCCAGCAGCTTGGATGGGTTGAGCTCCTACAATGAGCAGTTCTTC

J gene: TRBJ2-3
V gene: TRBV7-9
clone size: NA
D gene: NA
CDR3 protein: CASSSIGPDTQYF
CDR3 DNA: TGTGCCAGCAGCTCAATCGGGCCAGATACGCAGTATTTT

J gene: TRBJ1-5
V gene: TRBV30
clone size: NA
D gene: NA
CDR3 protein: CAWSTGRNQPQHF
CDR3 DNA: TGTGCCTGGAGTACAGGACGCAATCAGCCCCAGCATTTT

J gene: TRBJ2-2
V gene: TRBV7-2
clone size: NA
D gene: TRBD2
CDR3 protein: CASSFSGLLNTGELFF
CDR3 DNA: TGTGCCAGCAGCTTTAGCGGGCTTCTTAACACCGGGGAGCTGTTTTTT

J gene: TRBJ2-4
V gene: TRBV4-1
clone size: NA
D gene: NA
CDR3 protein: CASTQRADQAEAKNIQYF
CDR3 DNA: TGCGCCAGCACTCAGAGGGCGGACCAAGCAGAAGCCAAAAACATTCAGTACTTC

J gene: TRBJ2-1
V gene: TRBV29-1
clone size: NA
D gene: TRBD2
CDR3 protein: CSVGLAGGLGNEQFF
CDR3 DNA: TGCAGCGTTGGGCTAGCGGGGGGGCTAGGTAATGAGCAGTTCTTC

J gene: TRBJ1-2
V gene: TRBV7-2
clone size: once
D gene: NA
CDR3 protein: CASSPQQGSNYGYTF
CDR3 DNA: TGTGCCAGCAGCCCACAGCAGGGGTCTAACTATGGCTACACCTTC

J gene: TRBJ2-3
V gene: TRBV20-1
clone size: NA
D gene: NA
CDR3 protein: CSARAADTQYF
CDR3 DNA: TGCAGTGCTAGAGCGGCAGATACGCAGTATTTT

J gene: TRBJ2-3
V gene: TRBV4-2
clone size: few
D gene: TRBD2
CDR3 protein: CASSQTGGPTDTQYF
CDR3 DNA: TGTGCCAGCAGCCAAACGGGGGGGCCAACCGATACGCAGTATTTT

J gene: TRBJ2-6
V gene: TRBV28
clone size: NA
D gene: NA
CDR3 protein: CASSLSGRGASGANVLTF
CDR3 DNA: TGTGCCAGCAGTTTATCTGGCAGGGGGGCCTCTGGGGCCAACGTCCTGACTTTC

J gene: TRBJ2-1
V gene: TRBV7-9
clone size: NA
D gene: TRBD2
CDR3 protein: CASSGSSGRTNNEQFF
CDR3 DNA: TGTGCCAGCAGCGGGTCTAGCGGGAGGACCAACAATGAGCAGTTCTTC

J gene: TRBJ1-1
V gene: TRBV5-1
clone size: NA
D gene: NA
CDR3 protein: CASSFAGALNTEAFF
CDR3 DNA: TGCGCCAGCAGTTTCGCAGGGGCCCTGAACACTGAAGCTTTCTTT

J gene: TRBJ2-7
V gene: TRBV6-6
clone size: NA
D gene: TRBD1
CDR3 protein: CASSAGGMYEQYF
CDR3 DNA: TGTGCCAGCAGCGCAGGGGGCATGTACGAGCAGTACTTC

J gene: TRBJ1-2
V gene: TRBV10-3
clone size: NA
D gene: NA
CDR3 protein: CAISESRADGYTF
CDR3 DNA: TGTGCCATCAGTGAGTCGCGGGCTGATGGCTACACCTTC

J gene: TRBJ2-7
V gene: TRBV11-2
clone size: NA
D gene: TRBD2
CDR3 protein: CASSLPGLAGYEQYF
CDR3 DNA: TGTGCCAGCAGCCTACCGGGACTAGCGGGCTACGAGCAGTACTTC

J gene: TRBJ2-2
V gene: TRBV10-3
clone size: NA
D gene: NA
CDR3 protein: CAISEGLAGDTGELFF
CDR3 DNA: TGTGCCATCAGTGAGGGGTTAGCAGGGGACACCGGGGAGCTGTTTTTT